This passage covers 17 T cell receptor beta chains from one sample sequenced in a study of control samples from healthy donors and cancer patients. Sequencing was performed with immunoSEQ multiplex PCR; in TCRdb, only in-frame clones are kept and a portion is missing. The sample lists 98,000 or so clones, roughly 83% occurring once. The source material was blood. These receptors originate from a woman aged 25 to 39 in good health.

This rearrangement joins TRBV5-4 to TRBJ1-5, with D unresolved. The germline CDR1 and CDR2 sequences are SGHNT and YYREEE (reference sequence). The length of the CDR3 is 13 residues. The V and J ends lost 2 bases and 3 bases respectively, with 6 bases between them. Here the CDR3 reads CASSFGFNQPQHF. The CDR3 nucleotides are TGTGCCAGCAGCTTCGGATTCAATCAGCCCCAGCATTTT.

This clone was found once. The genes are TRBV6-2 or TRBV6-3 and TRBJ2-5; TRBD1 agrees at 10 bases. Trimming at V came to 5 bases and at J to 3 bases, leaving 18 bases not matched to a gene. The CDR3 spans 19 residues. CDR1 is MNHEY and CDR2 is SVGEGT in the germline V gene. Written as DNA, the CDR3 is TGTGCCAGCAGTCTACGGGCGTACGGACAGGGGGTCGGTAAAGAGACCCAGTACTTC. It is translated as CASSLRAYGQGVGKETQYF.

This clone was seen just once. The gene calls are TRBV19 and TRBJ1-5; D not resolved. The CDR3 consists of 13 residues. V was trimmed by 6 bases and J by 2 bases, leaving 8 bases between them. Germline values: CDR1 LNHDA, CDR2 SQIVND (reference sequence). The CDR3 region has the DNA TGTGCCAGTAGACTACAAGGCAATCAGCCCCAGCATTTT. It yields the protein CASRLQGNQPQHF.

The J gene is TRBJ2-3, the V gene TRBV6-4; D uncertain. The CDR3 runs 14 residues. V lost 3 bases to trimming and J lost 2 bases, with 9 bases between them. Germline CDR1 MRHNA, CDR2 SNTAGT. CDR3 DNA sequence: TGTGCCAGCAGTGAAGGCCTCTCCACAGATACGCAGTATTTT. It is translated as CASSEGLSTDTQYF.

Only one count was recorded for this clone. The chain is built from TRBV19 and TRBJ1-1; D gene unclear. From germline, CDR1 is LNHDA and CDR2 SQIVND (reference sequence). V lost 9 bases and J lost 3, with 17 bases in between. The CDR3 contains 14 residues. CDR3 DNA sequence: TGTGCCAGCAGACGAGGGTCGGTTCACACTGAAGCTTTCTTT. Its protein is CASRRGSVHTEAFF.

The V call is TRBV7-2, the J call TRBJ1-2; D gene uncertain. The CDR3 contains 15 residues. Germline assignment: CDR1 SGHTA and CDR2 FQGNSA. The germline V and J ends were trimmed by 5 bases and 4 bases, with 17 bases remaining between them. Written as DNA, the CDR3 is TGTGCCAGCAGCCCCAGTTTTGGGTCCTTCTATGGCTACACCTTC. It encodes CASSPSFGSFYGYTF.

This chain connects TRBV10-3 to TRBJ1-4; no firm D call. The germline gives CDR1 ENHRY, CDR2 SYGVKD. This CDR3 is 14 amino acids long. Trimming took off 0 bases at V and 8 bases at J, with 10 bases between the two ends. CDR3 in DNA: TGTGCCATCAGTGAGTCTCGGGAGAAGGAAAAACTGTTTTTT. Translating gives CAISESREKEKLFF.

This clone has just a few counts. The chain joins TRBV19 to TRBJ1-1; D is uncertain. Trimming left V 3 bases short and J 1 base short, with 12 bases between. The germline gives CDR1 LNHDA, CDR2 SQIVND (reference sequence). This CDR3 region has 15 residues. The DNA of the CDR3 is TGTGCCAGTAGTATTTTGGGCAGGCCGAACACTGAAGCTTTCTTT. Its translation is CASSILGRPNTEAFF.

This rearrangement joins TRBV6-2 or TRBV6-3 to TRBJ1-1, with a tentative D call TRBD1 (6 bases). Germline V gene sequence: CDR1 MNHEY, CDR2 SVGEGT. With 6 bases removed from V and 6 bases from J, the gap between germline ends came to 11 bases. The CDR3 totals 12 residues. CDR3 region: CASSYRGAEAFF. CDR3 sequence (DNA): TGTGCCAGCAGCTATAGGGGGGCTGAAGCTTTCTTT.

The chain uses TRBV21-1 and TRBJ1-1; TRBD1 was called by the table and not checked on the DNA. TRBV21-1 is tagged as a pseudogene. This CDR3 is built from 15 residues. In nucleotides, the CDR3 is TGTGCCAGCAGCATAAGGACAGGGCTGTTTACTGAAGCTTTCTTT. As protein: CASSIRTGLFTEAFF.

This clone was picked up a small number of times. The chain is built from TRBV7-8 and TRBJ1-2; D gene ambiguous. V dropped 6 bases and J dropped 0 bases, with 8 bases sitting between them. The CDR3 has 13 amino acids. The germline V gene has CDR1 SGHVS and CDR2 FQNEAQ. Here the CDR3 reads CASRPDTNYGYTF. The CDR3 nucleotides are TGTGCCAGCAGACCGGATACTAACTATGGCTACACCTTC. Together with reference TRBV7-8 and TRBJ1-2, the CDR3 gives the full variable domain: GAGVSQSPRYKVAKRGQDVALRCDPISGHVSLFWYQQALGQGPEFLTYFQNEAQLDKSGLPSDRFFAERPEGSVSTLKIQRTQQEDSAVYLCASRPDTNYGYTFGSGTRLTVV.

This chain joins TRBV6-6 and TRBJ2-1; TRBD2 might be the D (6 bases). V shed 7 bases and J shed 6 bases, with 16 bases lying between them. The CDR3 loop spans 14 amino acids. Germline values: CDR1 MNHNY, CDR2 SVGAGI (reference sequence). The CDR3 spells CASTSSMGGNEQFF. The CDR3 coding sequence is TGTGCCAGCACCTCAAGTATGGGGGGCAATGAGCAGTTCTTC.

The sample holds one count of this clone. V gene TRBV5-1 combines with J gene TRBJ2-2; 8 bases are shared with TRBD2. With 0 bases clipped from V and 3 bases from J, the junction kept 1 base outside the gene matches. The CDR3 runs 15 residues. Germline V gene lookup returns CDR1 SGHRS and CDR2 YFSETQ. The CDR3 sequence is CASSLVGGDTGELFF. CDR3 DNA sequence: TGCGCCAGCAGCTTGGTCGGGGGGGACACCGGGGAGCTGTTTTTT.

This clone was seen more than once but under ten times. J is TRBJ2-1 and V is TRBV7-2, with 10 bases matching TRBD2. Germline assignment: CDR1 SGHTA and CDR2 FQGNSA. The CDR3 contains 17 residues. With V trimmed by 1 base and J by 8 bases, 11 bases remained unmatched. CDR3 sequence (DNA): TGTGCCAGCAGCTTAGAAGCGGGACTAGCGACCTCCCATGAGCAGTTCTTC. It specifies CASSLEAGLATSHEQFF.

J is TRBJ1-5 and V is TRBV19; 10 positions agree with TRBD1. The V gene's germline CDR1 is LNHDA and CDR2 SQIVND (reference sequence). V trimming: 6 bases; J trimming: 7 bases; junction bases outside the gene matches: 9. This CDR3 comprises 15 residues. CDR3 DNA sequence: TGTGCCAGTAGCACCAGCCGGACAGGGGGGCAGCCCCAGCATTTT. Protein product: CASSTSRTGGQPQHF.

This clone was detected only once. This rearrangement joins TRBV5-1 to TRBJ2-5, with D perhaps TRBD2 (5 bases). Germline V gene sequence: CDR1 SGHRS, CDR2 YFSETQ. Trimming removed 6 bases at V and 5 bases at J, with 14 bases between. This CDR3 region has 13 residues. In nucleotides, the CDR3 is TGCGCCAGCAAGATCGAGGGCCGGGAGACCCAGTACTTC. Amino acids: CASKIEGRETQYF.

The rearrangement links TRBV6-6 to TRBJ1-2; unclear D gene. This CDR3 region has 14 residues. V lost 5 bases, J lost 5 bases, and 15 bases lay in between. Germline lookup yields CDR1 MNHNY and CDR2 SVGAGI (reference sequence). CDR3 coding DNA: TGTGCCAGCAGTCTCCTAGAGGTAGAATATGGCTACACCTTC. Its translation is CASSLLEVEYGYTF.